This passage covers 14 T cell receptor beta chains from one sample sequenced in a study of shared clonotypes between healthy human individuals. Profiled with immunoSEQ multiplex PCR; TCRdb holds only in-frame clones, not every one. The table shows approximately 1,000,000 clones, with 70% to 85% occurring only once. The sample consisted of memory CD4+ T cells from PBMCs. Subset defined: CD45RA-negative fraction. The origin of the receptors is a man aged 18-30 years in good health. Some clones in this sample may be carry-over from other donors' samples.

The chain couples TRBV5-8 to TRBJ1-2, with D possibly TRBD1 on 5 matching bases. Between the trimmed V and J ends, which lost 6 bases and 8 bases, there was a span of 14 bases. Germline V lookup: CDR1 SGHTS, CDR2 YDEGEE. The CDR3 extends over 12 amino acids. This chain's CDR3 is CASTFGHLGYTF. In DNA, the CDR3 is TGTGCCAGCACCTTCGGACATCTCGGCTACACCTTC.

CDR3 amino acids: CASSRGLAGPETQYF. As DNA, the CDR3 is TGTGCCAGCAGCCGGGGACTAGCGGGGCCAGAGACCCAGTACTTC. The genes are TRBV11-1 and TRBJ2-5, with TRBD2 matching 13 bases. J lost 4 bases, V lost 5 bases, and 4 bases had no gene match. The V gene's germline CDR1 is SGHAT and CDR2 FQDESV (reference sequence). This CDR3 has 15 amino acids.

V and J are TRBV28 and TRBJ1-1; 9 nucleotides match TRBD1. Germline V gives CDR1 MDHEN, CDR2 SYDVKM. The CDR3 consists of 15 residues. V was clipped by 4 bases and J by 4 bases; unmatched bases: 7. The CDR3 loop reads CASSSWTGVGTEAFF. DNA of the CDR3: TGTGCCAGCAGTTCCTGGACAGGGGTGGGCACTGAAGCTTTCTTT.

The CDR3 loop reads CSVEGGADAEAFF. The DNA for the CDR3 is TGCAGCGTTGAAGGGGGGGCGGATGCTGAAGCTTTCTTT. V is TRBV29-1 and J is TRBJ1-1; a possible D gene is TRBD1 (6 bases). The CDR3 length is 13 residues. CDR1 and CDR2 (germline): SQVTM, ANQGSEA. V was pared by 1 base and J by 6 bases, with 12 bases between.

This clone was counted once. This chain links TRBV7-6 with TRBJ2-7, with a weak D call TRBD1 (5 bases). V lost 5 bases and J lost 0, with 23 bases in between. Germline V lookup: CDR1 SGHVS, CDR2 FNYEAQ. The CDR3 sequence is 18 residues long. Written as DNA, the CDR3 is TGTGCCAGCAGCCCGCGTTGGGGTCAGGGCCAGAGCTCCTACGAGCAGTACTTC. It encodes CASSPRWGQGQSSYEQYF.

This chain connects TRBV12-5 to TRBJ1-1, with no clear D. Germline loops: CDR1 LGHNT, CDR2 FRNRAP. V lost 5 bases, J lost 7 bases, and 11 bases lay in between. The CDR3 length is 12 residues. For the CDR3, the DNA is TGTGCTAGTGGTCCCCCCCAAGGTGAAGCTTTCTTT. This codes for CASGPPQGEAFF.

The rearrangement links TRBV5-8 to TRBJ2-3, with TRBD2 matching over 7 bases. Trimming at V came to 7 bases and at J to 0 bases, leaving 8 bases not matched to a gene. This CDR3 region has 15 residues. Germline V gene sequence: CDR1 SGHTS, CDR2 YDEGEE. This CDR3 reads CASLPGTISTDTQYF. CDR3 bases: TGTGCCAGCCTTCCCGGGACTATTAGCACAGATACGCAGTATTTT.

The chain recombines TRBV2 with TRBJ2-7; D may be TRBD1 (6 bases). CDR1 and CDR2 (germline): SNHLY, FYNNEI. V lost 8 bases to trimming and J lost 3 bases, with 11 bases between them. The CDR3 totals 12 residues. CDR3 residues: CASHTGIYEQYF. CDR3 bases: TGTGCCAGCCATACAGGGATCTACGAGCAGTACTTC.

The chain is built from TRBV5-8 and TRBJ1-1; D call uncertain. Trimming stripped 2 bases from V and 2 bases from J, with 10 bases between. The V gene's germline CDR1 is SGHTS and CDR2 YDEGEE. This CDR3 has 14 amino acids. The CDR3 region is CASSLLQRNTEAFF. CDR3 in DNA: TGTGCCAGCAGCTTATTACAGAGAAACACTGAAGCTTTCTTT.

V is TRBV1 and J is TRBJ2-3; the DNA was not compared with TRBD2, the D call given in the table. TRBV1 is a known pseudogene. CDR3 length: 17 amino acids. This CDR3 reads CTSSQGVSGRPSDTQYF. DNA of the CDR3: TGCACCAGCAGCCAAGGGGTTAGCGGGAGGCCGTCAGATACGCAGTATTTT.

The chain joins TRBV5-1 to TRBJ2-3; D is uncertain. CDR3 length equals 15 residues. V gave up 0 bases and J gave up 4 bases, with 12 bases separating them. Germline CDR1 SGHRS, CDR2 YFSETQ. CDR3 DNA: TGCGCCAGCAGCTTGGGGGAATGGAGACCAGATACGCAGTATTTT. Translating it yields CASSLGEWRPDTQYF.

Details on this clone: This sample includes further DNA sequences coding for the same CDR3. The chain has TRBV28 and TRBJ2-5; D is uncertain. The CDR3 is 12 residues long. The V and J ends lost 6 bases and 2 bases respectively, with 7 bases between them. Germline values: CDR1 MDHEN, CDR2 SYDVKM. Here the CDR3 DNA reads TGTGCCAGCAGCTCCCTTCAAGAGACCCAGTACTTC. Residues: CASSSLQETQYF. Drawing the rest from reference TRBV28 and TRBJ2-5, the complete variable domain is DVKVTQSSRYLVKRTGEKVFLECVQDMDHENMFWYRQDPGLGLRLIYFSYDVKMKEKGDIPEGYSVSREKKERFSLILESASTNQTSMYLCASSSLQETQYFGPGTRLLVL.

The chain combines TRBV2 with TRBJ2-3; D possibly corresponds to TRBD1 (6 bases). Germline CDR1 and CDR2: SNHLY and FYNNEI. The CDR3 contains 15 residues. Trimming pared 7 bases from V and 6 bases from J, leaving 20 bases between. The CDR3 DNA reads TGTGCCAGCAAAAAGCGTCCCCTGGGGGCGGATACGCAGTATTTT. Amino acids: CASKKRPLGADTQYF. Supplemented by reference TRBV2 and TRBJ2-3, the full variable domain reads EPEVTQTPSHQVTQMGQEVILRCVPISNHLYFYWYRQILGQKVEFLVSFYNNEISEKSEIFDDQFSVERPDGSNFTLKIRSTKLEDSAMYFCASKKRPLGADTQYFGPGTRLTVL.

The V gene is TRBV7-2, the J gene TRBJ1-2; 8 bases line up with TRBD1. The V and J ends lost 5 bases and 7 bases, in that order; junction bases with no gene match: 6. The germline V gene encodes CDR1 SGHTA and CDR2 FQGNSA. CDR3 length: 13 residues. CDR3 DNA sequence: TGTGCCAGCAGCATCGGACAGGGCGGTGGCTACACCTTC. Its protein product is CASSIGQGGGYTF.